The present TCR beta chain was sequenced within a study of beta chain features in type 1 diabetes. Study context: Cells sorted and examined across all samples totaled more than 90,000,000.

A note on this clone: Its antigen is undetermined.

CDR1 and CDR2 (germline): SGHTA, FQGNSA. The CDR3 length is 13 residues. Trimming shortened V by 4 bases and J by 7 bases, and 11 bases separated the two germline ends. Investigators reverse transcribed all isolated RNA, so they sequenced expressed TCRB transcripts. Clones were read by immunoSEQ multiplex PCR, and TCRdb kept only the in-frame ones, dropping some. The sample has fewer than 350,000 clones, 8% seen once. General study findings and limits: Across patients, naive, central memory and Treg TCRB repertoires exhibited apparently greater similarity than was observed across healthy donors. Possibly, sequencing cDNA over-represented cells that had high TCR expression levels.

The TCR originated in a woman aged 18-29 years in good health. The sequencing input was central memory CD4+ T cells from blood. V gene TRBV7-2 combines with J gene TRBJ2-1; D remains ambiguous. CDR3 sequence: CASSSGPANEQFF. CDR3 DNA: TGTGCCAGCAGCTCCGGGCCGGCGAATGAGCAGTTCTTC.